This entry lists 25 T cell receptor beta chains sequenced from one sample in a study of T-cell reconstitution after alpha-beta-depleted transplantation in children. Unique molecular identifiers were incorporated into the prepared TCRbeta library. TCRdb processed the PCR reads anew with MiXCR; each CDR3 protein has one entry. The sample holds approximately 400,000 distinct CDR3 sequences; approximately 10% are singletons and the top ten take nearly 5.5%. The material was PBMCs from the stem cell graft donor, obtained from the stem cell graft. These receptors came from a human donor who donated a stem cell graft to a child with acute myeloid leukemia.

The CDR3 nucleotides read TGTGCCAGCAGTAGGACTGCTAGCGCCGGGGAGCTGTTTTTT. This sequence encodes CASSRTASAGELFF. V gene TRBV12-3 or TRBV12-4 combines with J gene TRBJ2-2, with D possibly matching TRBD2 (6 bases). CDR3 length: 14 residues. Deletions cut 5 bases from V and 6 bases from J, with 13 bases between.

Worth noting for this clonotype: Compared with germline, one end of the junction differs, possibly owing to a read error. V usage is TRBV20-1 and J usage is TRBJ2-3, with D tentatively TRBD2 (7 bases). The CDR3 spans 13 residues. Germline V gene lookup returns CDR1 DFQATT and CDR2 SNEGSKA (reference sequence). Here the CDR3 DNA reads TGCAGCGCTAGAGGGGGGGCCGGGGATACGCAGTATTTT. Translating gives CSARGGAGDTQYF.

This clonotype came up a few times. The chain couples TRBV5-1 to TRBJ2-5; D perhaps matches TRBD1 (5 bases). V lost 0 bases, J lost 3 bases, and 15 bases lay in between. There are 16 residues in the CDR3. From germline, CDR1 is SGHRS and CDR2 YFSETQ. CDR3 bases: TGCGCCAGCAGCTTGGGGACACAAACTTACAAAGAGACCCAGTACTTC. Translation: CASSLGTQTYKETQYF.

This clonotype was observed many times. The CDR3 DNA is TGCGCCAGCAGCTTGGTATCTTCTAGCACAGATACGCAGTATTTT. This translates into CASSLVSSSTDTQYF. The chain has TRBV5-1 and TRBJ2-3; D unresolved. Per the germline V gene, CDR1 is SGHRS and CDR2 is YFSETQ. V lost 0 bases and J lost 0, with 8 bases in between. This CDR3 is 15 amino acids long.

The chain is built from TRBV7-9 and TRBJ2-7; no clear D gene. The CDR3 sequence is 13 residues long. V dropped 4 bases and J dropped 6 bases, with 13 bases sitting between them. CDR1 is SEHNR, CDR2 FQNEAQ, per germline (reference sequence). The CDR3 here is CASSSRSSSEQYF. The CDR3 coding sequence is TGTGCCAGCAGCTCCAGAAGTAGCTCCGAGCAGTACTTC.

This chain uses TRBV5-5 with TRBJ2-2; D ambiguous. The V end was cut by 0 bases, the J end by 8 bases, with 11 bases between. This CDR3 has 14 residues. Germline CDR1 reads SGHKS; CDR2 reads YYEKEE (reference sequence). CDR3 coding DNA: TGTGCCAGCAGCTTGGTAGTCCACGAAGGGGAGCTGTTTTTT. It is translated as CASSLVVHEGELFF.

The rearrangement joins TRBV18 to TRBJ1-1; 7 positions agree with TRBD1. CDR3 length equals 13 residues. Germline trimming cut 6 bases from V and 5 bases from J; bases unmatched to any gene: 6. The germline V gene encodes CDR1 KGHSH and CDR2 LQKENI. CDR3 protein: CASSTGEETEAFF. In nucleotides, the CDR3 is TGTGCCAGCTCTACAGGGGAGGAGACTGAAGCTTTCTTT.

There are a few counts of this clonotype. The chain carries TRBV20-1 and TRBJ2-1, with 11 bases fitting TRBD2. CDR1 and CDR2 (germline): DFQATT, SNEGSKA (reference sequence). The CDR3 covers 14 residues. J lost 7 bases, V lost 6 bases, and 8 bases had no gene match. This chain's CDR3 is CSAKFSGGANEQFF. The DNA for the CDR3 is TGCAGTGCCAAATTTAGCGGGGGGGCGAATGAGCAGTTCTTC.

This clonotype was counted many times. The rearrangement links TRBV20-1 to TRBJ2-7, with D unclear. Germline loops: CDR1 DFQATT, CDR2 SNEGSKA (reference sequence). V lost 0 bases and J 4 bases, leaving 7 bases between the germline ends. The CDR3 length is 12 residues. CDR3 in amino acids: CSARDLTYEQYV. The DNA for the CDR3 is TGCAGTGCTAGAGACCTCACTTACGAGCAGTACGTC.

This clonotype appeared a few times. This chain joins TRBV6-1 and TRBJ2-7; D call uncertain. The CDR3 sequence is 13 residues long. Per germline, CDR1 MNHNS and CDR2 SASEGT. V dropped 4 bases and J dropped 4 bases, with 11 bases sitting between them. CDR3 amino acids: CASSGLFVYEQYV. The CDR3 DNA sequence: TGTGCCAGCAGTGGATTGTTTGTTTACGAGCAGTACGTC.

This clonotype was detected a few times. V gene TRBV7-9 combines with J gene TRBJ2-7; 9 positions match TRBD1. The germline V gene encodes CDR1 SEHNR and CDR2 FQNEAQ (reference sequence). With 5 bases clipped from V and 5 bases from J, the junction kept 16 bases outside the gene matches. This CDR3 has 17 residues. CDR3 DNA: TGTGCCAGCAGCCCCAACCCCCTCCGGACAGGGGTCCACGAGCAGTACGTC. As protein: CASSPNPLRTGVHEQYV.

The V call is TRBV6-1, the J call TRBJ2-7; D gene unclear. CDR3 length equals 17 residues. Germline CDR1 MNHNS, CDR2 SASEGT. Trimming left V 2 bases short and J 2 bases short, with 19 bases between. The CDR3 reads CASSEMIGASGAYEQYV. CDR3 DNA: TGTGCCAGCAGTGAAATGATTGGAGCGTCTGGGGCCTACGAGCAGTACGTC.

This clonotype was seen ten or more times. As DNA, the CDR3 is TGTGCCGCAGGTTTGACCGGGGAGCTGTTTTTT. Translated, it gives CAAGLTGELFF. The chain carries TRBV28 and TRBJ2-2; the D is unclear. The V gene's germline CDR1 is MDHEN and CDR2 SYDVKM. The CDR3 totals 11 residues. Trimming removed 11 bases at V and 5 bases at J, with 9 bases between.

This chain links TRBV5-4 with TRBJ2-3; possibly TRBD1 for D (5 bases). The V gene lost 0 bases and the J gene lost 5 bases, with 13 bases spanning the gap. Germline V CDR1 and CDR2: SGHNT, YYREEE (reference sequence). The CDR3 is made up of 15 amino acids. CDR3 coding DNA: TGTGCCAGCAGCTTGGATGCAGGGTATGGAGATACGCAGTATTTT. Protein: CASSLDAGYGDTQYF.

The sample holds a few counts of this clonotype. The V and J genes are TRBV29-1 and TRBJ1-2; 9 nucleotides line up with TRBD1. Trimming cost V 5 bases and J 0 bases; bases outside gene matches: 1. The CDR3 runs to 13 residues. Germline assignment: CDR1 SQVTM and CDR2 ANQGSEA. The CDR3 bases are TGCAGCGTTTGGACAGGGGCTAACTATGGCTACACCTTC. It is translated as CSVWTGANYGYTF. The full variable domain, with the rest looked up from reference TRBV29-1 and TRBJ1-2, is SAVISQKPSRDICQRGTSLTIQCQVDSQVTMMFWYRQQPGQSLTLIATANQGSEATYESGFVIDKFPISRPNLTFSTLTVSNMSPEDSSIYLCSVWTGANYGYTFGSGTRLTVV.

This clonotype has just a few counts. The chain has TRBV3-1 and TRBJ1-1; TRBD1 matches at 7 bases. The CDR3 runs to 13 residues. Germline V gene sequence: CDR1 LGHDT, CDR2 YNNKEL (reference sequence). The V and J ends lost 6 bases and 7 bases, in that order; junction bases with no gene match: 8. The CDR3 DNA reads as TGTGCCAGCAGATCACAGGGGATAGGTGAAGCTTTCTTT. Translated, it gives CASRSQGIGEAFF.

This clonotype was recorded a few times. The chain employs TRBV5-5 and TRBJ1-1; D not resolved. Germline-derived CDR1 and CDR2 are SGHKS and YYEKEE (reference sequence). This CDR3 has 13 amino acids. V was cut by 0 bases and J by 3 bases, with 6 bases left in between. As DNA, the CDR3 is TGTGCCAGCAGCTTGGCCTTGTACACTGAAGCTTTCTTT. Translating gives CASSLALYTEAFF.

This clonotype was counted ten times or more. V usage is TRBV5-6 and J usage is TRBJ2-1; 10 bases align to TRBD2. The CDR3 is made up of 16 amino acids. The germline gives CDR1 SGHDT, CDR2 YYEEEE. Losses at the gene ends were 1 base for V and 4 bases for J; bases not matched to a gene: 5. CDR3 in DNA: TGTGCCAGCAGCTTGAGCGGGGGGGCCTCATACAATGAGCAGTTCTTC. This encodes CASSLSGGASYNEQFF.

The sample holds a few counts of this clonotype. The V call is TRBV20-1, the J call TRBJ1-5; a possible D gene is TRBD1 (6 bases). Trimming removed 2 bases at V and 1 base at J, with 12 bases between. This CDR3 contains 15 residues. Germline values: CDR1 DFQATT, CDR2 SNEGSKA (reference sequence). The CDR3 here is CSARRDRLSNQPQHF. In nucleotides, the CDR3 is TGCAGTGCTAGAAGAGACAGGTTGAGCAATCAGCCCCAGCATTTT.

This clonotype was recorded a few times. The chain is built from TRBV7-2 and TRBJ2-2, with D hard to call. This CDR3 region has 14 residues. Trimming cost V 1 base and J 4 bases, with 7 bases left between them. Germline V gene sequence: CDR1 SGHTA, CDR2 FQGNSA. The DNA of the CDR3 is TGTGCCAGCAGCTTAGTCGGTCCCACCGGGGAGCTGTTTTTT. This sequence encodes CASSLVGPTGELFF.

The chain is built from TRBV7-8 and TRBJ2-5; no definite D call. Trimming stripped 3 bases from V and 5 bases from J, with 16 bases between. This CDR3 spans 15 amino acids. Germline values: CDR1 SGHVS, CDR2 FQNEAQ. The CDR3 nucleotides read TGTGCCAGCAGCTTTTCGGCGAACCCCGTGGAGACCCAGTACTTC. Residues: CASSFSANPVETQYF.

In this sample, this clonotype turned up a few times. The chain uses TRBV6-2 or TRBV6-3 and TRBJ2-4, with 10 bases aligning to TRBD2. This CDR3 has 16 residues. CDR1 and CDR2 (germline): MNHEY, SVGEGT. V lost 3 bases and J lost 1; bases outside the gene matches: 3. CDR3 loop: CASSYHSGGAKNIQYF. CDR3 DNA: TGTGCCAGCAGTTATCATAGCGGGGGGGCCAAAAACATTCAGTACTTC.

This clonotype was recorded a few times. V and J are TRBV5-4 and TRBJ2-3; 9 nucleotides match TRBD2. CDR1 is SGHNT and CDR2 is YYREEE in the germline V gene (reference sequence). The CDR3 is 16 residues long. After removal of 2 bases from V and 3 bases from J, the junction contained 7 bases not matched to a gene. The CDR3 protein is CASSFDGGRGTDTQYF. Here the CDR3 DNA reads TGTGCCAGCAGCTTTGACGGCGGGAGGGGAACAGATACGCAGTATTTT.

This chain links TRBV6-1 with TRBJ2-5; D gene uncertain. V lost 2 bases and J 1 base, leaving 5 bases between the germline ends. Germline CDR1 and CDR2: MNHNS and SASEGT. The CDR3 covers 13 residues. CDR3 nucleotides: TGTGCCAGCAGTGAACTTTTCCAAGAGACCCAGTACTTC. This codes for CASSELFQETQYF.

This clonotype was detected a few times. The CDR3 DNA sequence: TGTGCCAGCAGGGAGACAGGGAGTAGCGACGGCTACACCTTC. This codes for CASRETGSSDGYTF. The rearrangement links TRBV12-3 or TRBV12-4 to TRBJ1-2; 7 positions match TRBD1. The length of the CDR3 is 14 residues. Trimming removed 6 bases from V and 8 bases from J; junction bases left unmatched: 12.